Sequencing of this T cell receptor (beta chain) was carried out in a study of a mutant IDH1 vaccine in newly diagnosed glioma. Notes on the study in general: The occurrence of vaccine-induced immune responses was seen in around 92% of patients.

Assay: immunoSEQ multiplex PCR; the TCRdb copy retains only in-frame clones and omits some. The sample shows tens of thousands of clones, about four fifths of them seen only once. This CDR3 has 13 amino acids. The germline CDR1 and CDR2 sequences are ENHRY and SYGVKD. V dropped 2 bases and J dropped 6 bases, with 10 bases sitting between them. As for time point: week 11, during vaccination. Each dose of the vaccine consisted of 300 ug of mutant IDH1 20-mer peptide, with topical imiquimod. Astrocytomas that were new, WHO grade 3 or 4, IDH1-mutant and ATRX-lost were present in the donors. Concerning this clone: Its specificity is unknown.

This sample comprised PBMCs, obtained from a glioma patient whose treatment included an IDH1 peptide vaccine. This receptor was obtained from a man in his fifties with glioma. The chain uses TRBV10-3 and TRBJ1-2; D gene ambiguous. The CDR3: CAISEGGQDGYTF. CDR3 bases: TGTGCCATCAGTGAGGGCGGCCAAGATGGCTACACCTTC.